Listed below are T cell receptor beta chains from one sample, sequenced in a study of T cells after yellow fever vaccination. One entry per CDR3 protein results from TCRdb running MiXCR on the 5' RACE reads. The table lists about 240,000 distinct CDR3 sequences, roughly 7.2% of them singletons. Here the sequenced sample was CD4+ T cells sorted from PBMCs, taken 15 days after the yellow fever booster vaccination. The receptors originated from a man aged 25-45 years who received the YFV17D yellow fever vaccine. The CDR3 runs from the conserved cysteine through the conserved F or W. Fields, in order: clone size, J gene, V gene, CDR3 protein. Clone size is given for some rows only: seen once, a few or many times, or a class if the clone is expanded.

abundance: many; j_gene: TRBJ2-2; v_gene: TRBV6-1; CDR3aa: CAAKGQGITGELFF
abundance: few; j_gene: TRBJ2-2; v_gene: TRBV7-3; CDR3aa: CASSQGQYTGELFF
abundance: few; j_gene: TRBJ2-7; v_gene: TRBV11-2; CDR3aa: CASSLVSGGPYEQYF
abundance: .; j_gene: TRBJ2-1; v_gene: TRBV27; CDR3aa: CASSISGRAYNEQFF
abundance: .; j_gene: TRBJ1-2; v_gene: TRBV7-2; CDR3aa: CASSLAGARSHHGYTF
abundance: few; j_gene: TRBJ2-1; v_gene: TRBV10-3; CDR3aa: CAISNAGIGNEQFF
abundance: .; j_gene: TRBJ1-2; v_gene: TRBV7-9; CDR3aa: CASSFLARGAPGYTF
abundance: many; j_gene: TRBJ2-2; v_gene: TRBV5-1; CDR3aa: CASSLSAGPNTGELFF
abundance: few; j_gene: TRBJ2-2; v_gene: TRBV9; CDR3aa: CASSVGTGANTGELFF
abundance: many; j_gene: TRBJ2-1; v_gene: TRBV19; CDR3aa: CASSQYNEQFF
abundance: .; j_gene: TRBJ1-1; v_gene: TRBV7-3; CDR3aa: CASSPSTGTPEAFF
abundance: many; j_gene: TRBJ2-5; v_gene: TRBV29-1; CDR3aa: CSVLGTVLQETQYF
abundance: few; j_gene: TRBJ1-1; v_gene: TRBV2; CDR3aa: CASRATDFTEAFF
abundance: many; j_gene: TRBJ2-7; v_gene: TRBV12-3/TRBV12-4; CDR3aa: CASSLVRGEQYF
abundance: .; j_gene: TRBJ2-7; v_gene: TRBV7-8; CDR3aa: CASSLAERQIQYF
abundance: many; j_gene: TRBJ2-4; v_gene: TRBV4-3; CDR3aa: CASSRGLDTSFAKNIQYF
abundance: many; j_gene: TRBJ2-5; v_gene: TRBV5-6; CDR3aa: CASSLWDYVATRVTQYF
abundance: many; j_gene: TRBJ2-5; v_gene: TRBV29-1; CDR3aa: CSDRRGGVQETQYF
abundance: many; j_gene: TRBJ2-2; v_gene: TRBV12-3/TRBV12-4; CDR3aa: CASSFWQLGTGELFF
abundance: few; j_gene: TRBJ2-6; v_gene: TRBV6-1; CDR3aa: CASNSGLGANVLTF
abundance: few; j_gene: TRBJ2-3; v_gene: TRBV7-2; CDR3aa: CASSLVAGGQDTQYF
abundance: many; j_gene: TRBJ2-7; v_gene: TRBV3-1; CDR3aa: CASSQDTHYEQYF
abundance: many; j_gene: TRBJ2-2; v_gene: TRBV7-2; CDR3aa: CASSLGWTLNTGELFF
abundance: .; j_gene: TRBJ2-2; v_gene: TRBV14; CDR3aa: CASSQYGGHTGELFF
abundance: few; j_gene: TRBJ2-1; v_gene: TRBV3-1; CDR3aa: CASRSQLAGDYNEQFF
abundance: many; j_gene: TRBJ2-5; v_gene: TRBV10-3; CDR3aa: CATRPGPQETQYF
abundance: many; j_gene: TRBJ1-5; v_gene: TRBV20-1; CDR3aa: CSASAGEEQPQHF
abundance: few; j_gene: TRBJ2-2; v_gene: TRBV20-1; CDR3aa: CSARGTSGRTRGTGELFF
abundance: .; j_gene: TRBJ1-4; v_gene: TRBV9; CDR3aa: CASSDYGTGNEKLFF
abundance: few; j_gene: TRBJ2-7; v_gene: TRBV5-6; CDR3aa: CASSNARVSPYEQYF
abundance: few; j_gene: TRBJ1-1; v_gene: TRBV11-3; CDR3aa: CASSFTLGGGNTEAFF
abundance: few; j_gene: TRBJ2-2; v_gene: TRBV20-1; CDR3aa: CSAQTGRATGELFF
abundance: many; j_gene: TRBJ2-1; v_gene: TRBV6-5; CDR3aa: CASSYWRRTYNEQFF